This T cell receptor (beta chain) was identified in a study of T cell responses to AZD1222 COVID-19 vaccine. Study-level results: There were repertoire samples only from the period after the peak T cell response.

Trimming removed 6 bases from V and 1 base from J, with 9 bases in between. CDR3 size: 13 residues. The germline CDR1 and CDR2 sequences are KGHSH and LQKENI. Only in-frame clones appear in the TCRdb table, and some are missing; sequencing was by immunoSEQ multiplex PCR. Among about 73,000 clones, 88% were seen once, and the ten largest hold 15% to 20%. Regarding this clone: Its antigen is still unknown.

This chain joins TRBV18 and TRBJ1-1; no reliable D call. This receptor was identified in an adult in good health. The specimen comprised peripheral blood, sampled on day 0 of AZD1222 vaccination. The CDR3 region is CASSQQENTEAFF. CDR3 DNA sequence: TGTGCCAGCTCTCAGCAGGAGAACACTGAAGCTTTCTTT.